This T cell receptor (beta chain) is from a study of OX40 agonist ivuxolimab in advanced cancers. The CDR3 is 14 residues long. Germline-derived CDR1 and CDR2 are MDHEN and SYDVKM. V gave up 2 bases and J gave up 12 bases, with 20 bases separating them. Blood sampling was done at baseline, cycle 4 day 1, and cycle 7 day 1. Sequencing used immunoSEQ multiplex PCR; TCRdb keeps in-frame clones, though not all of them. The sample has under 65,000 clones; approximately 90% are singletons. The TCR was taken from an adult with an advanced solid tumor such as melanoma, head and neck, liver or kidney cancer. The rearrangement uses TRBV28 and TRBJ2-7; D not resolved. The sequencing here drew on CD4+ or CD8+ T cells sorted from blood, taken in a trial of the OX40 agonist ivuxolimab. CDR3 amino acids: CASSLAGVGPPLYF. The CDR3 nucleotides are TGTGCCAGCAGTTTAGCTGGGGTCGGGCCCCCATTGTACTTC.